This TCR beta chain was observed in a study of OX40 agonist ivuxolimab in advanced cancers. About the study: Patient treatment consisted of intravenous ivuxolimab administration every 2 weeks at 0.01 to 10 mg/kg.

Blood sampling took place at baseline, cycle 4 day 1, and cycle 7 day 1. For this clone: Its matching antigen is unknown.

The CDR3 runs to 12 residues. Germline values: CDR1 SNHLY, CDR2 FYNNEI. Trimming shortened V by 8 bases and J by 6 bases, and 13 bases separated the two germline ends. Study-level points and caveats: Blood T cells, both CD4+ and CD8+, expanded clonally by week 6 at 0.1 to 3.0 mg/kg.

TCRdb keeps only in-frame clones here, not all; method: immunoSEQ multiplex PCR. The table has roughly 70,000 clones, about nine tenths seen once. The specimen comprised CD4+ or CD8+ T cells sorted from blood, sampled in a trial of the OX40 agonist ivuxolimab. This chain links TRBV2 with TRBJ2-5, with D perhaps matching TRBD2 (6 bases). This TCR came from an adult with an advanced solid tumor such as melanoma, head and neck, liver or kidney cancer. This chain's CDR3 is CASLLALQTQYF. CDR3 nucleotide sequence: TGTGCCAGCCTACTAGCATTGCAGACCCAGTACTTC.